This is a list of T cell receptor beta chains from one sample in a study of T cell changes during pregnancy in multiple sclerosis. Produced via immunoSEQ multiplex PCR; TCRdb's table is partial and in-frame only. The table lists tens of thousands of clones, approximately 90% of them singletons. Sequenced material: CD4+ T cells from peripheral blood mononuclear cells, taken in the third trimester of pregnancy. These receptors originate from a female donor with multiple sclerosis, enrolled in a pregnancy study. Each CDR3 is given with its conserved first and last residue. The D gene is left open where the match is weak. Rows give clone size only sometimes, using once, few, many, or a class for an expanded clone.

>16|TRBJ1-5|TRBV19|-|TRBD1
TGTGCCAGTAGTCCGCCCGACAGGGGTGACAATCAGCCCCAGCATTTT
CASSPPDRGDNQPQHF
>12|TRBJ2-1|TRBV6-6|-|TRBD1
TGTGCCAGCAGTAGTGGCAGACAGGGGGGGATCTTC
CASSSGRQGGIF
>15|TRBJ2-7|TRBV29-1|-|TRBD1
TGCAGCGTTGAAAGACAGGGGCGAAACTCCTACGAGCAGTACTTC
CSVERQGRNSYEQYF
>15|TRBJ2-5|TRBV5-4|-|TRBD1
TGTGCCAGCAGCCCGAGGGACAGGGGGACCGAGACCCAGTACTTC
CASSPRDRGTETQYF
>14|TRBJ2-1|TRBV5-4|-|-
TGTGCCAGCAGCTTAAACGGGGGGCGGGATGAGCAGTTCTTC
CASSLNGGRDEQFF
>16|TRBJ2-1|TRBV15|-|TRBD1
TGTGCCACCAGCAGAGGTGGGACAGGGGCTTACAATGAGCAGTTCTTC
CATSRGGTGAYNEQFF
>13|TRBJ2-5|TRBV15|-|-
TGTGCCACCAGCAGAGGGCCCCAAGAGACCCAGTACTTC
CATSRGPQETQYF
>17|TRBJ2-3|TRBV19|-|TRBD1
TGTGCCAGTAGTAAAAGGGTTCAGGGGGTGGGCACAGATACGCAGTATTTT
CASSKRVQGVGTDTQYF
>15|TRBJ1-5|TRBV28|once|-
TGTGCCAGCAGTACACCAACAGGTCCCAATCAGCCCCAGCATTTT
CASSTPTGPNQPQHF
>14|TRBJ1-2|TRBV4-3|-|-
TGCGCCAGCAGCCAAGATCCCGCCAGGGATGGCTACACCTTC
CASSQDPARDGYTF
>17|TRBJ2-3|TRBV5-1|-|TRBD1
TGCGCCAGCAGCTTGGGCTTCGGGACAGGGGGCTTAGATACGCAGTATTTT
CASSLGFGTGGLDTQYF
>13|TRBJ2-5|TRBV15|-|TRBD1
TGTGCCACCAGCAGGGACAGGGGGGAGACCCAGTACTTC
CATSRDRGETQYF
>13|TRBJ2-1|TRBV7-6|-|-
TGTGCCAGCAGCGCGGGACTTTATAATGAGCAGTTCTTC
CASSAGLYNEQFF
>17|TRBJ2-7|TRBV28|few|TRBD2
TGTGCCAGCAGTTTATCCCACCGGGGGGGGAGTAACTACGAGCAGTACTTC
CASSLSHRGGSNYEQYF
>18|TRBJ2-6|TRBV9|-|-
TGTGCCAGCAGCCCCCAGGGACTTGAACTCTCTGGGGCCAACGTCCTGACTTTC
CASSPQGLELSGANVLTF
>15|TRBJ2-3|TRBV19|-|TRBD2
TGTGCCAGTAGCACATTAGCGGGAGGGACAGATACGCAGTATTTT
CASSTLAGGTDTQYF
>15|TRBJ2-7|TRBV9|-|-
TGTGCCAGCAGCGTAGGCGGCTCTAGCTCCTACGAGCAGTACTTC
CASSVGGSSSYEQYF
>16|TRBJ2-1|TRBV28|-|TRBD2
TGTGCCAGCAGTTTAGGGCCTAGCGGGAGGCAAAATGAGCAGTTCTTC
CASSLGPSGRQNEQFF
>13|TRBJ2-1|TRBV14|-|TRBD2
TGTGCCAGCAGCCAAGCCGGGACTAGCGCTGAGTTCTTC
CASSQAGTSAEFF
>12|TRBJ2-1|TRBV5-4|-|-
TGTGCCAGCAGCTTGGACAGCAATGAGCAGTTCTTC
CASSLDSNEQFF
>15|TRBJ2-1|TRBV4-1|once|-
TGCGCCAGCAGCCAAGGACTAGTCTCTTTCAATGAGCAGTTCTTC
CASSQGLVSFNEQFF